The 12 T cell receptor beta chains below come from one sample, sequenced in a study of T-cell reconstitution after alpha-beta-depleted transplantation in children. TCRbeta library construction was performed incorporating unique molecular identifiers. From the PCR reads, TCRdb called clonotypes with MiXCR, one entry per CDR3 protein. The sample includes 200,000 to 300,000 distinct CDR3 sequences, 6.5% to 9% of them seen just once. This material consisted of PBMCs, mostly from graft donor cells, taken 180 days after TCRalphabeta/CD19-depleted stem cell transplant. These receptors originate from a male patient younger than 18 who had a stem cell transplant for acute lymphoblastic leukemia, so the T cells may come from the graft donor.

The genes are TRBV6-1 and TRBJ2-3, with D possibly being TRBD1 (6 bases). This CDR3 has 15 amino acids. CDR1 and CDR2 (germline): MNHNS, SASEGT. Trimming took off 4 bases at V and 6 bases at J, with 17 bases between the two ends. CDR3 sequence (DNA): TGTGCCAGCAGTGTTGGGACACTTGTCACGGATACGCAGTATTTT. Residues: CASSVGTLVTDTQYF.

In this sample, this clonotype turned up many times. The V and J genes are TRBV7-9 and TRBJ1-5; D ambiguous. The germline CDR1 and CDR2 sequences are SEHNR and FQNEAQ (reference sequence). Trimming stripped 6 bases from V and 5 bases from J, with 8 bases between. The length of the CDR3 is 12 residues. CDR3: CASRRADQPQHF. The CDR3 bases are TGTGCCAGCAGACGAGCAGATCAGCCCCAGCATTTT.

Remarks on this clonotype: This may stem from a read error, because a much larger clone lies one nucleotide away. V and J are TRBV11-2 and TRBJ1-5; no firm D call. The CDR3 runs to 16 residues. V was cut by 5 bases and J by 0 bases, with 14 bases left in between. The germline V gene encodes CDR1 SGHAT and CDR2 FQNNGV. The CDR3 DNA sequence: TGTGCCAGCAGCCACGGAAGTCGGGTTAGCAATCAGCCCCAGCATTTT. Amino acids: CASSHGSRVSNQPQHF.

There are many counts of this clonotype. The rearrangement uses TRBV20-1 and TRBJ1-5; tentative D call: TRBD1 (6 bases). Germline CDR1 and CDR2: DFQATT and SNEGSKA (reference sequence). The V end was cut by 5 bases, the J end by 2 bases, with 10 bases between. CDR3 length equals 13 residues. CDR3 bases: TGCAGTGCTCACAGGGACCGCAATCAGCCCCAGCATTTT. This codes for CSAHRDRNQPQHF.

This clonotype was seen only a few times. DNA of the CDR3: TGTGCCAGCAGCTTAGATCAGGGCTACGAGCAGTACTTC. Protein: CASSLDQGYEQYF. The chain links TRBV11-3 to TRBJ2-7, with D maybe TRBD1 (5 bases). Trimming removed 0 bases at V and 3 bases at J, with 6 bases between. Per the germline V gene, CDR1 is SGHNT and CDR2 is YENEEA. This CDR3 comprises 13 residues.

The chain links TRBV6-5 to TRBJ1-4; D perhaps matches TRBD1 (5 bases). Germline V lookup: CDR1 MNHEY, CDR2 SVGAGI. The CDR3 is 15 residues long. V was trimmed by 2 bases and J by 3 bases, leaving 10 bases between them. The CDR3 region has the DNA TGTGCCAGCAGTTACGGGGCGGGGCCTAATGAAAAACTGTTTTTT. It encodes CASSYGAGPNEKLFF.

This clonotype was detected many times. The chain is built from TRBV7-3 and TRBJ2-3; D is possibly TRBD2 (7 bases). The V end lost 4 bases, the J end lost 6 bases, and 17 bases lay between the germline ends. The CDR3 covers 15 residues. The germline V gene has CDR1 SGHTA and CDR2 FQGTGA. The CDR3 here is CASSSGGGTADTQYF. CDR3 bases: TGTGCCAGCAGCTCGGGGGGCGGGACCGCGGATACGCAGTATTTT.

In the case of this clonotype: One end of the junction is discordant with germline, which a read error may explain. The chain couples TRBV4-2 to TRBJ2-1, with D perhaps matching TRBD2 (6 bases). Per germline, CDR1 LGHNA and CDR2 YNFKEQ. The CDR3 totals 14 residues. In nucleotides, the CDR3 is TGTGCCAGGGGCCCCGGGACTCGCTACAAGGAGCAGTTCTTC. Protein product: CARGPGTRYKEQFF.

In its sample, this clonotype was seen many times. The chain has TRBV5-5 and TRBJ1-1; D is unresolved. The germline V and J ends were trimmed by 5 bases and 6 bases, with 17 bases remaining between them. The CDR3 has 14 amino acids. The germline V gene has CDR1 SGHKS and CDR2 YYEKEE (reference sequence). CDR3 nucleotides: TGTGCCAGCAGTCAGGCCCTTCCTCCCCCTGAAGCTTTCTTT. Amino acid sequence: CASSQALPPPEAFF.

In this sample, this clonotype turned up many times. In DNA, the CDR3 is TGCAGTGCTCCCGGGGAGGCGGAGACCTCCCCTTCCGAGCAGTACTTC. Its protein is CSAPGEAETSPSEQYF. The chain is built from TRBV20-1 and TRBJ2-7; maybe TRBD2 (6 bases). The CDR3 is 16 residues long. CDR1 is DFQATT and CDR2 is SNEGSKA in the germline V gene (reference sequence). V was clipped by 5 bases and J by 6 bases, with 26 bases between them.

This clonotype was seen ten or more times. The chain uses TRBV7-2 and TRBJ1-5; 11 bases align to TRBD1. Germline CDR1 reads SGHTA; CDR2 reads FQGNSA. The ends lost 5 bases at V and 5 bases at J; junction bases unmatched: 2. The CDR3 consists of 14 residues. In DNA, the CDR3 is TGTGCCAGCAGCAAGGACAGGGGGCATCAGCCCCAGCATTTT. Protein sequence: CASSKDRGHQPQHF. The full variable domain, completed using reference TRBV7-2 and TRBJ1-5, is GAGVSQSPSNKVTEKGKDVELRCDPISGHTALYWYRQSLGQGLEFLIYFQGNSAPDKSGLPSDRFSAERTGGSVSTLTIQRTQQEDSAVYLCASSKDRGHQPQHFGDGTRLSIL.

This clonotype appeared many times. The CDR3 DNA reads as TGCGCCAGCAGCCAAGAGCGGCTCCGGAGCAATGAGCAGTTCTTC. It translates to CASSQERLRSNEQFF. V gene TRBV4-1 combines with J gene TRBJ2-1; D gene ambiguous. The V and J ends lost 0 bases and 6 bases respectively, with 12 bases between them. The CDR3 length is 15 residues. Germline CDR1 and CDR2: MGHRA and YSYEKL.